This T cell receptor (beta chain) was found in a study of PD-1 blockade in classical Hodgkin lymphoma. Study-level results: Those achieving complete response showed baseline diversity like newly diagnosed patients.

Points on this clone: Antigen specificity is unknown.

TCRdb's copy holds only in-frame clones and misses some; the assay was immunoSEQ multiplex PCR. Of about 66,000 clones in the sample, about 64% were seen once. The germline V gene encodes CDR1 SGHTA and CDR2 FQGTGA. CDR3 length: 12 residues. V lost 6 bases to trimming and J lost 9 bases, with 14 bases between them. Autologous stem cell transplantation was followed by relapse in every patient, and brentuximab vedotin exposure varied. The chain uses TRBV7-3 and TRBJ1-2; weak D call: TRBD1 (5 bases). The clonotype originates from a human donor with classical Hodgkin lymphoma. Here the sequenced sample was peripheral blood mononuclear cells (PBMCs), taken before the second cycle of nivolumab. The CDR3 nucleotides are TGTGCCAGCAGTCTAAGCGGGGGGAGCTACACCTTC. Translating it yields CASSLSGGSYTF.